This is a list of T cell receptor beta chains from one sample in a study of CD8+CD57+ T cells in acquired aplastic anemia. TCRdb re-derived calls from the reads in MiXCR, one entry per CDR3 protein. The sample records hundreds of thousands of distinct CDR3 sequences, about two thirds being singletons. Sequencing was performed on sorted CD4+, CD8+, or CD8+CD57+ T cells (not recorded which) from PBMCs. All receptors come from a human donor in good health, serving as a control. Each CDR3 is given without its conserved first and last residue. Each record gives: J gene, V gene, CDR3 protein.

TRBJ1-4	TRBV4-3	ASSQGLGSNEKLF
-	TRBV7-9	ASSLDPTGTETQY
TRBJ1-5	TRBV20-1	SARDRLGNQPQH
TRBJ1-1	TRBV7-8	ASRLRGNGENTEAF
TRBJ1-2	TRBV4-3	ASSQGLHSPNYGYT
TRBJ2-5	TRBV20-1	SADGLDQETQY
TRBJ2-1	TRBV7-6	ASSSSGGYNEQF
TRBJ1-6	TRBV6-5	ASSLTQSSYNSPLH
TRBJ1-2	TRBV7-2	ASSSNQGARGYT
TRBJ1-4	TRBV19	ASSMEVAGSEKLI
TRBJ2-2	TRBV15	ATFRTSLGPLF
TRBJ2-3	TRBV29-1	GVKVSYAQY
TRBJ1-6	TRBV12-3/TRBV12-4	ASGKAVYNSPLH
TRBJ1-6	TRBV7-4	ASSLGDRGNPPLH
TRBJ2-5	TRBV5-1	ASSLFPGGQETQY
TRBJ1-1	TRBV25-1	ASRTTGTGTNTEAF
TRBJ1-4	TRBV7-2	ASSSQARGHKFT
TRBJ2-1	TRBV2	ASSSTGGADNEQF
TRBJ1-2	TRBV15	APREGYGYT
-	TRBV7-2	ASSTEGPLGAQF
TRBJ1-4	TRBV7-9	ASSLPGTDEKLF